A single sample gave rise to the 15 T cell receptor beta chains below, sequenced in a study of identical twins. Each CDR3 protein is one row after TCRdb ran MiXCR on the 5' RACE reads. The sample includes 200,000 to 250,000 distinct CDR3 sequences, around 6.9% of them seen just once. These data are also associated with another study on yellow fever vaccine responses in identical twins.

The sample taken for sequencing was memory (CD45RO+) T cells sorted from blood. Every receptor here comes from a woman aged 18 to 35 in good health.

The table lists this clonotype with a few counts. Germline and junction disagree at one end, which may indicate a read error. CDR3 in DNA: TGCGCCAGCAGCATGACAGGGATGGGGGGAGAGACCCAGTACTTC. Protein sequence: CASSMTGMGGETQYF. The chain recombines TRBV11-2 with TRBJ2-5; maybe TRBD1 (7 bases). CDR1 and CDR2 from the germline V gene are SGHAT and FQNNGV. The CDR3 contains 15 residues.

This clonotype was recorded at least ten times. V is TRBV4-1 and J is TRBJ2-2; no clear D. The germline V and J ends were trimmed by 4 bases and 1 base, with 7 bases remaining between them. The germline CDR1 and CDR2 sequences are MGHRA and YSYEKL. This CDR3 has 14 amino acids. The CDR3: CASSLIMNTGELFF. The DNA for the CDR3 is TGCGCCAGCAGCCTCATTATGAACACCGGGGAGCTGTTTTTT.

The V call is TRBV10-1, the J call TRBJ1-3; D perhaps matches TRBD1 (6 bases). The CDR3 runs 15 residues. The germline V and J ends were trimmed by 7 bases and 0 bases, with 13 bases remaining between them. CDR1 WNHNN and CDR2 SYGVQD come from the germline V gene (reference sequence). In nucleotides, the CDR3 is TGCGCCAGCATGTCGACAGGCCACTCTGGAAACACCATATATTTT. This encodes CASMSTGHSGNTIYF.

The sample holds many counts of this clonotype. The chain recombines TRBV29-1 with TRBJ2-1; D possibly corresponds to TRBD2 (5 bases). Between the trimmed V and J ends, which lost 8 bases and 2 bases, there was a span of 10 bases. The CDR3 extends over 12 amino acids. CDR1 and CDR2 (germline): SQVTM, ANQGSEA. Written as DNA, the CDR3 is TGCAGCACCACGGGGACCTACAATGAGCAGTTCTTC. It translates to CSTTGTYNEQFF.

This clonotype was seen more than once but under ten times. The chain uses TRBV10-3 and TRBJ1-6; 9 positions agree with TRBD1. Germline CDR1 ENHRY, CDR2 SYGVKD. CDR3 size: 14 residues. Losses at the gene ends were 6 bases for V and 9 bases for J; bases not matched to a gene: 6. CDR3 DNA sequence: TGTGCCATCAGCCCGACAGGGGGTAGTTCACCCCTCCACTTT. This sequence encodes CAISPTGGSSPLHF.

This chain joins TRBV5-1 and TRBJ2-5; TRBD2 aligns across 8 bases. Germline CDR1 reads SGHRS; CDR2 reads YFSETQ. The CDR3 sequence is 14 residues long. V lost 4 bases to trimming and J lost 5 bases; unmatched junction nucleotides: 7. Here the CDR3 DNA reads TGCGCCAGCAGCCCGGGGGGGCCAGCGGAGACCCAGTACTTC. This gives the protein CASSPGGPAETQYF.

This clonotype turned up a few times. The chain links TRBV12-3 or TRBV12-4 to TRBJ1-2; 7 bases are shared with TRBD1. The trim removed 4 bases at V and 2 bases at J, leaving 4 bases unmatched. This CDR3 has 14 amino acids. Here the CDR3 DNA reads TGTGCCAGCAGTTACGACAGGGTAAACTATGGCTACACCTTC. Translation gives CASSYDRVNYGYTF.

This clonotype was recorded many times. This chain uses TRBV11-1 with TRBJ2-3; TRBD2 agrees at 15 bases. The germline V gene has CDR1 SGHAT and CDR2 FQDESV (reference sequence). The length of the CDR3 is 17 residues. The J segment lost 3 bases and the V segment lost 3 bases, leaving 4 bases of the junction unmatched. The CDR3 DNA reads TGTGCCAGCAGCTTCGGACTAGCGGGAGGGCCAACAGATACGCAGTATTTT. Translated, it gives CASSFGLAGGPTDTQYF.

This clonotype came up many times. The chain joins TRBV18 to TRBJ2-5; D uncertain. V was clipped by 0 bases and J by 4 bases, with 6 bases between them. The CDR3 is 13 residues long. In germline, CDR1 is KGHSH, CDR2 LQKENI. This CDR3 reads CASSPPRGETQYF. CDR3 sequence (DNA): TGTGCCAGCTCACCACCGAGAGGAGAGACCCAGTACTTC.

The chain employs TRBV11-1 and TRBJ2-1, with 12 bases that match TRBD2. In germline, CDR1 is SGHAT, CDR2 FQDESV (reference sequence). The junction had 18 bases not matched to a gene; V was cut back by 5 bases and J by 7 bases. The CDR3 loop spans 19 amino acids. The CDR3 DNA reads as TGTGCCAGCAGCCCGAGGTCCCTAGCGGGAGGGACCACTTGGAATGAGCAGTTCTTC. As protein: CASSPRSLAGGTTWNEQFF.

The V gene is TRBV5-1, the J gene TRBJ2-3, with TRBD2 identical over 8 bases. Germline loops: CDR1 SGHRS, CDR2 YFSETQ. The CDR3 has 15 residues. With 4 bases clipped from V and 5 bases from J, the junction kept 9 bases outside the gene matches. CDR3 in DNA: TGCGCCAGCAGCCCGGGACTAGTGGGGGAAGATACGCAGTATTTT. Translated: CASSPGLVGEDTQYF.

This clonotype was seen at least ten times. This chain joins TRBV6-5 and TRBJ1-2; no reliable D call. The length of the CDR3 is 15 residues. Germline lookup yields CDR1 MNHEY and CDR2 SVGAGI. V was trimmed by 2 bases and J by 0 bases, leaving 10 bases between them. For the CDR3, the DNA is TGTGCCAGCAGTTACGCGACATCCTCTAACTATGGCTACACCTTC. The encoded protein is CASSYATSSNYGYTF.

V usage is TRBV21-1 and J usage is TRBJ1-5; the table's D call of TRBD1 was not tested on the DNA. TRBV21-1 is deemed a pseudogene. CDR3 length equals 16 residues. The CDR3 nucleotides are TGTGCCAGCAGCAAAGTGGTGACAGGGGGGTATCAGCCCCAGCATTTT. Translated: CASSKVVTGGYQPQHF.

This clonotype was recorded many times. V usage is TRBV20-1 and J usage is TRBJ2-2; TRBD2 matches 9 bases. The CDR3 sequence is 15 residues long. J lost 6 bases, V lost 5 bases, and 10 bases had no gene match. From germline, CDR1 is DFQATT and CDR2 SNEGSKA (reference sequence). Written as DNA, the CDR3 is TGCAGTGCTCGCAGTAGCGGGGGATTATCCGGGGAGCTGTTTTTT. Protein sequence: CSARSSGGLSGELFF.

The V and J genes are TRBV25-1 and TRBJ2-1; the D is unclear. The CDR3 covers 16 residues. Trimming took 3 bases from V and 5 from J, leaving 17 bases between them. In germline, CDR1 is MGHDK, CDR2 SYGVNS. The CDR3 nucleotides read TGTGCCAGCAGTGACTCAGGCCCCCCAGATCACAATGAGCAGTTCTTC. Translated: CASSDSGPPDHNEQFF.